This T cell receptor (beta chain) was recovered during a study of stem cell transplantation in POMP-related autoinflammatory disease. Turning to the study itself: Before transplant, CD4+ T cells skewed naive and CD8+ proportions were low.

Study results and caveats: PRAID patients trended toward lower TRB diversity and higher clonality in all analyzed T-cell subsets. Fewer unique TRB V-J gene pairings were identified in patients with PRAID.

Assay: immunoSEQ multiplex PCR; the TCRdb copy retains only in-frame clones and omits some. Of some 29,000 clones in the sample, about 90% were seen once. PRAID featured prominent immunodeficiency. Comments on this clone: Its antigen is unknown.

Germline CDR1 and CDR2: SEHNR and FQNEAQ (reference sequence). The CDR3 is 16 amino acids. V shed 2 bases and J 1 base; nucleotides not matched to a gene: 4. This receptor was taken from a human donor with POMP-related autoinflammation and immune dysregulation (PRAID). Sequences were derived from CD4+ T cells from PBMCs, sampled before stem cell transplantation. This chain joins TRBV7-9 and TRBJ2-2; 7 bases agree with TRBD2. DNA for the CDR3: TGTGCCAGCAGCTTAAGGGCTAGCGGGAACACCGGGGAGCTGTTTTTT. This codes for CASSLRASGNTGELFF. The full variable domain, with the rest looked up from reference TRBV7-9 and TRBJ2-2, is DTGVSQNPRHKITKRGQNVTFRCDPISEHNRLYWYRQTLGQGPEFLTYFQNEAQLEKSRLLSDRFSAERPKGSFSTLEIQRTEQGDSAMYLCASSLRASGNTGELFFGEGSRLTVL.